This TCR beta chain was obtained from a study of spatial heterogeneity in lung cancer. Study in general: Raw-read counts averaged over ten per unique TCR and UMI combination. Points from the study as a whole: Mutation counts in tumors were tracked by counts of expanded intratumoral alpha and beta TCRs.

The CDR3 is 13 residues long. J lost 4 bases, V lost 7 bases, and 4 bases had no gene match. Germline values: CDR1 MNHEY, CDR2 SVGAGI. Time point given: sample taken at primary tumor resection. Sample share makes this clonotype large. As yet, its antigen is unknown. TCRdb fed the 5' RACE reads into MiXCR, producing one record per CDR3 protein. The sample carries 2,500 to 3,500 distinct CDR3 sequences, 10% recorded once. The TCR comes from a female donor with early-stage non-small cell lung cancer. V is TRBV6-5 and J is TRBJ1-1; 9 bases match TRBD1. Sequencing was performed on lung tumor tissue, taken at surgery. This CDR3 is CASNQQGATEAFF. For the CDR3, the DNA is TGTGCCAGCAATCAACAGGGGGCCACTGAAGCTTTCTTT.